This T cell receptor (beta chain) was recorded in a study of post-analysis software for immune sequencing data. The CDR3 loop spans 16 amino acids. Deletions cut 6 bases from V and 0 bases from J, with 17 bases between. CDR1 is MNHEY, CDR2 SMNVEV, per germline (reference sequence). Study observations and caveats: Elevated frequency relative to controls characterized roughly five TRBV segments in patients, TRBV5-6, TRBV5-1 and TRBV20-1 among them.

Note on this clonotype: Its antigen is unidentified.

The TCR beta cDNA libraries carried unique molecular identifiers. TCRdb independently ran MiXCR on the PCR reads; one entry per CDR3 protein. The profile shows roughly 580,000 distinct CDR3 sequences, around 44% of them singletons. The TCR was taken from a girl aged 5 to 17 with multiple sclerosis. Sequencing was done on a sample of blood. The chain joins TRBV27 to TRBJ1-2, with no clear D. The CDR3 spells CASSLSWGASNYGYTF. In DNA, the CDR3 is TGTGCCAGCAGCCTCTCCTGGGGAGCCTCTAACTATGGCTACACCTTC.